Listed here are 25 T cell receptor beta chains from one sample, sequenced in a study of T-cell memory formation after mild COVID-19. TCRdb processed the 5' RACE reads anew with MiXCR; each CDR3 protein has one entry. The profile shows fewer than 600,000 distinct CDR3 sequences, about 20% of them singletons. The specimen was PBMCs or a T cell subset sorted from them (not recorded which). These receptors were collected from an adult woman who had mild COVID-19 (a few samples of this study predate the infection). Cell type and time point are not known.

The chain combines TRBV4-1 with TRBJ2-7; D gene unclear. The CDR3 is made up of 16 amino acids. Trimming left V 4 bases short and J 4 bases short, with 20 bases between. The germline CDR1 and CDR2 sequences are MGHRA and YSYEKL. As DNA, the CDR3 is TGCGCCAGCAGCCTAGTGCGTGCGTCCTCTGGTTACGAGCAGTACTTC. It specifies CASSLVRASSGYEQYF.

This clonotype was seen repeatedly, ten times or more. The chain couples TRBV7-6 to TRBJ1-1; the match to TRBD1 covers 7 bases. The CDR3 is 14 amino acids. The V segment lost 5 bases and the J segment 3 bases; nucleotides outside the gene matches: 6. Germline V gene data show CDR1 as SGHVS and CDR2 as FNYEAQ. CDR3 residues: CASSPRTGYTEAFF. CDR3 coding DNA: TGTGCCAGCAGCCCCCGGACAGGCTACACTGAAGCTTTCTTT.

This clonotype has only a few counts. The V and J genes are TRBV5-1 and TRBJ1-2, with unresolved D. CDR3 length: 13 residues. V gave up 0 bases and J gave up 1 base, with 4 bases separating them. CDR1 is SGHRS and CDR2 is YFSETQ in the germline V gene. The CDR3 region is CASSLVDNYGYTF. CDR3 bases: TGCGCCAGCAGCTTGGTAGATAACTATGGCTACACCTTC.

This chain joins TRBV4-3 and TRBJ1-1; 8 nucleotides line up with TRBD1. The CDR3 runs to 17 residues. Per germline, CDR1 LGHNA and CDR2 YSLEER. With 0 bases clipped from V and 5 bases from J, the junction kept 11 bases outside the gene matches. The CDR3 DNA sequence: TGCGCCAGCAGCCAAGAGGTTCCAGACAGGGGAGGGACTGAAGCTTTCTTT. Translating it yields CASSQEVPDRGGTEAFF.

This clonotype was found a few times. The chain recombines TRBV2 with TRBJ2-1; 7 bases match TRBD1. Unmatched junction bases numbered 11, after V lost 9 bases and J lost 6 bases. This CDR3 spans 14 amino acids. Germline assignment: CDR1 SNHLY and CDR2 FYNNEI. In DNA form, the CDR3 reads TGTGCCAGGGTTCTAGGGGGCACTGGCAATGAGCAGTTCTTC. Translating it yields CARVLGGTGNEQFF. Complete variable domain (other parts from reference TRBV2 and TRBJ2-1): EPEVTQTPSHQVTQMGQEVILRCVPISNHLYFYWYRQILGQKVEFLVSFYNNEISEKSEIFDDQFSVERPDGSNFTLKIRSTKLEDSAMYFCARVLGGTGNEQFFGPGTRLTVL.

This chain uses TRBV4-2 with TRBJ2-5; maybe TRBD2 (5 bases). Germline V gene lookup returns CDR1 LGHNA and CDR2 YNFKEQ. Trimming pared 6 bases from V and 4 bases from J, leaving 6 bases between. The CDR3 spans 11 residues. DNA of the CDR3: TGTGCCAGCAGGGACTTAGAGACCCAGTACTTC. It is translated as CASRDLETQYF.

V and J are TRBV7-3 and TRBJ2-5; TRBD2 matches 14 bases. CDR1 is SGHTA, CDR2 FQGTGA, per germline. The CDR3 length is 16 residues. The V gene end was trimmed by 4 bases and the J gene end by 5 bases; junction bases not matched to a gene: 6. CDR3 coding DNA: TGTGCCAGCAGCTCCCGACTAGCGGGAGGGCCGGAGACCCAGTACTTC. This encodes CASSSRLAGGPETQYF.

The chain uses TRBV2 and TRBJ2-1, with 8 bases identical to TRBD2. CDR3 size: 13 residues. Germline trimming cut 6 bases from V and 9 bases from J; bases unmatched to any gene: 7. Germline CDR1 reads SNHLY; CDR2 reads FYNNEI. In DNA form, the CDR3 reads TGTGCCAGCAGGGGACTAGGCTTGGGTGAGCAGTTCTTC. As protein: CASRGLGLGEQFF.

Turning to this clonotype: At one end the junction does not follow the germline gene, possibly because of a read error. The chain has TRBV16 and TRBJ2-1; 13 nucleotides align to TRBD2. Germline V gives CDR1 KGHSY, CDR2 FQNENV. CDR3 length: 14 amino acids. CDR3 protein: CASSQWTSGGRGVF. Here the CDR3 DNA reads TGTGCCAGCAGCCAATGGACTAGCGGGGGCCGAGGGGTCTTC.

V usage is TRBV7-2 and J usage is TRBJ2-1; tentatively, D is TRBD1 (6 bases). The V gene lost 8 bases and the J gene lost 0 bases, with 14 bases spanning the gap. Germline CDR1 and CDR2: SGHTA and FQGNSA. The CDR3 runs 15 residues. The CDR3 DNA reads TGTGCCAGCGCGTCCGGGACAAGCTCCTACAATGAGCAGTTCTTC. Translating gives CASASGTSSYNEQFF.

This clonotype was recorded at least ten times. The chain links TRBV5-1 to TRBJ2-4; the match to TRBD2 covers 11 bases. CDR3 length: 15 residues. J was trimmed by 0 bases and V by 4 bases; bases with no gene match: 0. CDR1 and CDR2 (germline): SGHRS, YFSETQ. The CDR3 DNA is TGCGCCAGCAGCGGACTAGCGGGAGCCAAAAACATTCAGTACTTC. This sequence encodes CASSGLAGAKNIQYF.

The V call is TRBV7-2, the J call TRBJ2-7, with TRBD2 matching over 7 bases. Trimming cost V 3 bases and J 0 bases; bases outside gene matches: 5. Germline CDR1 reads SGHTA; CDR2 reads FQGNSA. This CDR3 is 15 amino acids long. CDR3 nucleotides: TGTGCCAGCAGCTTTTGGCTAGCGGCCTCCTACGAGCAGTACTTC. Translated: CASSFWLAASYEQYF.

This clonotype was counted between two and nine times. The chain carries TRBV7-9 and TRBJ1-2; the match to TRBD1 covers 9 bases. This CDR3 has 14 amino acids. V lost 6 bases to trimming and J lost 4 bases; unmatched junction nucleotides: 6. Per germline, CDR1 SEHNR and CDR2 FQNEAQ (reference sequence). The DNA of the CDR3 is TGTGCCAGCAGTTACCGGGACAGGGCCTATGGCTACACCTTC. Translation: CASSYRDRAYGYTF.

This clonotype has a handful of counts. The V and J genes are TRBV27 and TRBJ2-1; a possible D gene is TRBD1 (5 bases). The CDR3 spans 14 residues. V was pared by 3 bases and J by 6 bases, with 12 bases between. Per the germline V gene, CDR1 is MNHEY and CDR2 is SMNVEV (reference sequence). CDR3 nucleotides: TGTGCCAGCAGTTTTAGGGGCTTTGGCAATGAGCAGTTCTTC. Protein sequence: CASSFRGFGNEQFF.

This clonotype was detected a few times. The rearrangement uses TRBV7-9 and TRBJ2-1, with 10 bases identical to TRBD1. Looked up from germline, CDR1 is SEHNR and CDR2 is FQNEAQ (reference sequence). Trimming at V came to 8 bases and at J to 8 bases, leaving 9 bases not matched to a gene. The CDR3 runs to 14 residues. For the CDR3, the DNA is TGTGCCAGCGGACCGGACAGGGGGATTCATGAGCAGTTCTTC. It encodes CASGPDRGIHEQFF.

The rearrangement uses TRBV20-1 and TRBJ1-6; 8 bases are a match to TRBD1. The CDR3 is made up of 17 amino acids. The J segment lost 7 bases and the V segment lost 3 bases, leaving 14 bases of the junction unmatched. CDR1 is DFQATT, CDR2 SNEGSKA, per germline (reference sequence). The CDR3 loop reads CSASGGDRSPENSPLHF. The DNA for the CDR3 is TGCAGTGCTAGCGGAGGGGACAGGTCCCCGGAGAATTCACCCCTCCACTTT.

The chain is built from TRBV21-1 and TRBJ1-2; TRBD1 reflects the table's D call only, with no check against the DNA. TRBV21-1 is designated a pseudogene. CDR3 size: 16 residues. The CDR3 bases are TGTGCCAGCAGCATCCCCATGACAGGTTGCGGCTATGGCTACACCTTC. This encodes CASSIPMTGCGYGYTF.

The J gene is TRBJ2-1, the V gene TRBV30; tentatively, D is TRBD2 (6 bases). The CDR3 loop spans 13 amino acids. The V gene's germline CDR1 is GTSNPN and CDR2 SVGIG (reference sequence). The V gene lost 3 bases and the J gene lost 6 bases, with 12 bases spanning the gap. CDR3 residues: CAWRRERLNEQFF. The CDR3 coding sequence is TGTGCCTGGAGACGGGAGAGACTCAATGAGCAGTTCTTC.

In DNA, the CDR3 is TGTGCCAGCAGCCATGGGGACAGGGGTGGCTACACCTTC. As protein: CASSHGDRGGYTF. J is TRBJ1-2 and V is TRBV3-1; 10 bases line up with TRBD1. The CDR3 is 13 residues long. V lost 3 bases, J lost 7 bases, and 2 bases stayed unmatched. The V gene's germline CDR1 is LGHDT and CDR2 YNNKEL (reference sequence).

This clonotype has just a few counts. V and J are TRBV4-3 and TRBJ1-1; 7 positions agree with TRBD1. Germline V gene lookup returns CDR1 LGHNA and CDR2 YSLEER. The J segment lost 0 bases and the V segment lost 1 base, leaving 17 bases of the junction unmatched. The CDR3 sequence is 20 residues long. The CDR3 sequence is CASSQGYHRGSGIMNTEAFF. As DNA, the CDR3 is TGCGCCAGCAGCCAAGGATACCACAGGGGATCGGGAATTATGAACACTGAAGCTTTCTTT.

This clonotype occurred a few times. The gene calls are TRBV12-3 or TRBV12-4 and TRBJ1-4; 10 bases are a match to TRBD1. V lost 6 bases to trimming and J lost 3 bases; unmatched junction nucleotides: 7. This CDR3 spans 16 amino acids. This CDR3 is CASRMTGGIANEKLFF. The CDR3 DNA reads as TGTGCCAGCAGAATGACAGGGGGCATAGCTAATGAAAAACTGTTTTTT.

V usage is TRBV20-1 and J usage is TRBJ2-1; tentatively, D is TRBD2 (5 bases). Deletions cut 1 base from V and 4 bases from J, with 11 bases between. CDR1 DFQATT and CDR2 SNEGSKA come from the germline V gene (reference sequence). This CDR3 is 14 amino acids long. CDR3 loop: CSARAASPYNEQFF. The CDR3 DNA sequence: TGCAGTGCTAGAGCTGCTAGCCCTTACAATGAGCAGTTCTTC.

This clonotype has only a few counts. This chain links TRBV18 with TRBJ1-1; no definite D call. This CDR3 region has 13 residues. Trimming took off 6 bases at V and 7 bases at J, with 15 bases between the two ends. CDR1 is KGHSH and CDR2 is LQKENI in the germline V gene. CDR3 sequence: CASSPAGIGEAFF. In DNA, the CDR3 is TGTGCCAGCTCCCCCGCCGGGATAGGTGAAGCTTTCTTT.

V usage is TRBV5-1 and J usage is TRBJ1-4, with 8 bases matching TRBD1. V dropped 7 bases and J dropped 3; count of bases not matched to a gene: 8. The CDR3 totals 15 residues. Looked up from germline, CDR1 is SGHRS and CDR2 is YFSETQ. The CDR3 loop reads CASREGQGANEKLFF. The CDR3 DNA sequence: TGCGCCAGCCGAGAAGGACAGGGAGCTAATGAAAAACTGTTTTTT.

The chain links TRBV5-1 to TRBJ1-1, with 9 nucleotides matching TRBD1. V was clipped by 4 bases and J by 5 bases; unmatched bases: 9. This CDR3 is 15 amino acids long. The germline CDR1 and CDR2 sequences are SGHRS and YFSETQ. The CDR3 region has the DNA TGCGCCAGCAGCCTAGGGACAGGGCCTGGTACTGAAGCTTTCTTT. Its translation is CASSLGTGPGTEAFF.